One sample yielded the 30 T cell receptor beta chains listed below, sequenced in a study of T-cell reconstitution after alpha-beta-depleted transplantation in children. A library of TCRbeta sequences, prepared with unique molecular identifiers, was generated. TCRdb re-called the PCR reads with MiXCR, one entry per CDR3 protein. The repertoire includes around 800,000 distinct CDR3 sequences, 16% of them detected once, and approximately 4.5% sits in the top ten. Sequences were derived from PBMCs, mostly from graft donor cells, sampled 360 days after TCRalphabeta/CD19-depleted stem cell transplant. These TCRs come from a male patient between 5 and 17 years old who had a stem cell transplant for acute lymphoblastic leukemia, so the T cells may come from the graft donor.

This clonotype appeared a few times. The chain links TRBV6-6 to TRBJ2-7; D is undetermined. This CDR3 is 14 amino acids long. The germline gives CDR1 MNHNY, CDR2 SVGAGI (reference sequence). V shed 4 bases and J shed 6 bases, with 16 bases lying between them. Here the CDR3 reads CASSSYKFGAEQYF. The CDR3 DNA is TGTGCCAGCAGTTCCTACAAGTTTGGTGCCGAGCAGTACTTC.

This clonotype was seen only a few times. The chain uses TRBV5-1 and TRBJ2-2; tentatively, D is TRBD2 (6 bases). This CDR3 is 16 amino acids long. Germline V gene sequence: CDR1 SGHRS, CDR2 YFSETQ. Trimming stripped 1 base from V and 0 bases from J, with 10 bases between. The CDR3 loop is CASSLSGWANTGELFF. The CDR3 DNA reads TGCGCCAGCAGCTTGAGCGGGTGGGCGAACACCGGGGAGCTGTTTTTT.

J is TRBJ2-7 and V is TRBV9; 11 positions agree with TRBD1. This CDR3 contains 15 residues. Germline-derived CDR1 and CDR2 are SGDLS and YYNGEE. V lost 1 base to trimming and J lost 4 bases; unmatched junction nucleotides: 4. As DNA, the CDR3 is TGTGCCAGCAGCGTACGAGGACAGGGGGCTTACGAGCAGTACTTC. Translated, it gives CASSVRGQGAYEQYF.

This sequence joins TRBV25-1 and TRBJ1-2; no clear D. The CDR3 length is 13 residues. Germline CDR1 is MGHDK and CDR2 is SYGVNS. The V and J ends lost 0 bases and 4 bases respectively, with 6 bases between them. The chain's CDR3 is CASSEYGGYGYTF. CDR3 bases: TGTGCCAGCAGTGAATACGGAGGCTATGGCTACACCTTC.

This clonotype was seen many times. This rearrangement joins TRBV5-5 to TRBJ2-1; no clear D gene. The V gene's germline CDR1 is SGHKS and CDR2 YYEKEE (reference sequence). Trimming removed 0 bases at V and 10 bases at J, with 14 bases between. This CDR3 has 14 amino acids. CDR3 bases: TGTGCCAGCAGCTTGGTTTCGATGGGAAGCGAGCAGTTCTTC. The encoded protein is CASSLVSMGSEQFF.

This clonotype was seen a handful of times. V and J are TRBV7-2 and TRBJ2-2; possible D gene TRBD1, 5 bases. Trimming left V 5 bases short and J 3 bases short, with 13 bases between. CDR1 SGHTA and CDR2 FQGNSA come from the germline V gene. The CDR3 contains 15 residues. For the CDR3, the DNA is TGTGCCAGCAGCCCACTGGACATGTACACCGGGGAGCTGTTTTTT. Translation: CASSPLDMYTGELFF.

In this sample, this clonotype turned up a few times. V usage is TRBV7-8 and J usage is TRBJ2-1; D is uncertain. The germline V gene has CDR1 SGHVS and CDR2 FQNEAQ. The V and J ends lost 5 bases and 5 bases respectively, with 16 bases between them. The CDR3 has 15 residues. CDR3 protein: CASSPRGERNNEQFF. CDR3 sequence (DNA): TGTGCCAGCAGCCCCAGAGGAGAACGGAACAATGAGCAGTTCTTC. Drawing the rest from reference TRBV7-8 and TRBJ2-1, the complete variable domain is GAGVSQSPRYKVAKRGQDVALRCDPISGHVSLFWYQQALGQGPEFLTYFQNEAQLDKSGLPSDRFFAERPEGSVSTLKIQRTQQEDSAVYLCASSPRGERNNEQFFGPGTRLTVL.

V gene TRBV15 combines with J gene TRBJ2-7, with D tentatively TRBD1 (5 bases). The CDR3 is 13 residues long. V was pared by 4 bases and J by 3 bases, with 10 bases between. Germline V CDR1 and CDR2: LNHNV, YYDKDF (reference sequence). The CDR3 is CATSITRVYEQYF. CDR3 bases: TGTGCCACCAGCATTACCAGGGTCTACGAGCAGTACTTC.

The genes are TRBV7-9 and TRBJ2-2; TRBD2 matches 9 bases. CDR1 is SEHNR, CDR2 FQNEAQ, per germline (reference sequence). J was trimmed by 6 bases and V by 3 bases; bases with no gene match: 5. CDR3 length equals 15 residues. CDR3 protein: CASSFLAGPPGELFF. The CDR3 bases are TGTGCCAGCAGCTTCCTAGCGGGACCGCCCGGGGAGCTGTTTTTT.

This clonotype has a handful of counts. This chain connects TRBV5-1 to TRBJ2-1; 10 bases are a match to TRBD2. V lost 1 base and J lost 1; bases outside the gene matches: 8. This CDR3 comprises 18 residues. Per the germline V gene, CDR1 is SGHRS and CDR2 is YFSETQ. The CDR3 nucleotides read TGCGCCAGCAGCTTGAGGTCCTGGACTAGCGGTTCCTACAATGAGCAGTTCTTC. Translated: CASSLRSWTSGSYNEQFF.

Written as DNA, the CDR3 is TGTGCCAGCAGTTACTCGATTGTCCGCTACGAGCAGTACTTC. This sequence encodes CASSYSIVRYEQYF. The gene calls are TRBV6-2 or TRBV6-3 and TRBJ2-7; no definite D call. The CDR3 length is 14 residues. CDR1 is MNHEY, CDR2 SVGEGT, per germline. V lost 0 bases, J lost 3 bases, and 9 bases lay in between.

In DNA form, the CDR3 reads TGTGCCAGCAGCCGGACGGACTATAATGAAAAACTGTTTTTT. It yields the protein CASSRTDYNEKLFF. The chain couples TRBV9 to TRBJ1-4; the D is unclear. This CDR3 is 14 amino acids long. Germline V gene lookup returns CDR1 SGDLS and CDR2 YYNGEE. The V end was cut by 4 bases, the J end by 4 bases, with 11 bases between.

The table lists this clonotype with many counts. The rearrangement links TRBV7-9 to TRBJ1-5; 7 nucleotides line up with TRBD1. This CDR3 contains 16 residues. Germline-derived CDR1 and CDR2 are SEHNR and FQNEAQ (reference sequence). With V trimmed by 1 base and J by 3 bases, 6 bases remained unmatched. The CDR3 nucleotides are TGTGCCAGCAGCTTAGGAGCGGGGACAGCCAATCAGCCCCAGCATTTT. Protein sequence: CASSLGAGTANQPQHF.

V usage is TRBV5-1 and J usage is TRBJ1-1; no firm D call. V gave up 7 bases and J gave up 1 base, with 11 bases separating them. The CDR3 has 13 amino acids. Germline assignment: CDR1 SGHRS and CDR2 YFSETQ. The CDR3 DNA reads TGCGCCAGCGCCCGGACGGGGAACACTGAAGCTTTCTTT. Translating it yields CASARTGNTEAFF.

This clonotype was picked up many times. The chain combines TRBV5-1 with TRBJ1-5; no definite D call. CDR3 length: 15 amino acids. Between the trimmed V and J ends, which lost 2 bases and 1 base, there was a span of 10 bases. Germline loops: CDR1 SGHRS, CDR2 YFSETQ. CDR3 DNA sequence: TGCGCCAGCAGCTTACAATCGGGGAGCAATCAGCCCCAGCATTTT. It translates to CASSLQSGSNQPQHF.

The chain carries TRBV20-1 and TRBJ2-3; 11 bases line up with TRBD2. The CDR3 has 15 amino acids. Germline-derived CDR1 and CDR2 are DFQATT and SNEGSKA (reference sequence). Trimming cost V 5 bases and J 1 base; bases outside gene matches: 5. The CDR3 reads CSALGLAAGTDTQYF. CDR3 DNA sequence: TGCAGTGCTCTGGGACTAGCGGCGGGCACAGATACGCAGTATTTT.

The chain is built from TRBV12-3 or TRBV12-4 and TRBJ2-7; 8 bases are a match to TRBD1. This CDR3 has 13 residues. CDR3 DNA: TGTTATCGGACAGGGTGCCTAAGGCACGAGCAGTACTTC. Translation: CYRTGCLRHEQYF.

The CDR3 DNA sequence: TGTGCCAGTAGTATTACGGCAGGTATGGGTCAGCCCCAGCATTTT. This sequence encodes CASSITAGMGQPQHF. The chain recombines TRBV19 with TRBJ1-5; no clear D gene. V gave up 3 bases and J gave up 6 bases, with 15 bases separating them. Germline V gene lookup returns CDR1 LNHDA and CDR2 SQIVND (reference sequence). The CDR3 sequence is 15 residues long.

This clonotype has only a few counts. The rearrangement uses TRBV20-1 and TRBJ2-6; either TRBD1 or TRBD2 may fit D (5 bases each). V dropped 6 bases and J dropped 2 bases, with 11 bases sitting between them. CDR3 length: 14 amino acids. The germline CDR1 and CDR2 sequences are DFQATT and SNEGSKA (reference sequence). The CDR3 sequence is CSAIGTPGANVLTF. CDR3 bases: TGCAGTGCAATAGGGACCCCTGGGGCCAACGTCCTGACTTTC.

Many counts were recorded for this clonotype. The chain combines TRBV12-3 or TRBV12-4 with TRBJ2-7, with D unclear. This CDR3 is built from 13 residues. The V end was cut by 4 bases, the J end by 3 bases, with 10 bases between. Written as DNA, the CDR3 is TGTGCCAGCAGTTCCCCCGTCGGCTACGAGCAGTACTTC. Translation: CASSSPVGYEQYF.

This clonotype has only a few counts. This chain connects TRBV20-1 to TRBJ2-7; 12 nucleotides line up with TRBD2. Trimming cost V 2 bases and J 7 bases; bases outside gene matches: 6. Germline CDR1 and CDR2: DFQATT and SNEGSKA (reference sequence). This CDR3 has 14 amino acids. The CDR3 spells CSARFPGLAGEQYF. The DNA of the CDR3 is TGCAGTGCTAGATTCCCCGGACTAGCGGGAGAGCAGTACTTC.

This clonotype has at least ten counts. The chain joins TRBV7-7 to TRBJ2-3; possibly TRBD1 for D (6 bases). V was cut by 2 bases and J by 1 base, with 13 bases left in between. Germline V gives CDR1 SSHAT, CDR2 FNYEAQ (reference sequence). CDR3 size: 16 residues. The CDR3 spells CASSLSPGAGTDTQYF. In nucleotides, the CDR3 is TGTGCCAGCAGCTTAAGCCCAGGGGCAGGCACAGATACGCAGTATTTT.

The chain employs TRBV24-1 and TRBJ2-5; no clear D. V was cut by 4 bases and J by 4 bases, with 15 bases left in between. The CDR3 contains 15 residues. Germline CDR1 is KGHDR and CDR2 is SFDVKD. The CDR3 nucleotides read TGTGCCACCAGTGACCCAGGACGGTTGGGAGAGACCCAGTACTTC. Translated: CATSDPGRLGETQYF.

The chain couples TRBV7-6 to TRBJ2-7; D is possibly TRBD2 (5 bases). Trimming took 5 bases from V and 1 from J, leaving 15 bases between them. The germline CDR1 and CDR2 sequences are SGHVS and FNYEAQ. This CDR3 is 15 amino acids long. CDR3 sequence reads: CASSQLPGGSYEQYF. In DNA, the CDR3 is TGTGCCAGCAGCCAACTACCAGGCGGGTCCTACGAGCAGTACTTC.

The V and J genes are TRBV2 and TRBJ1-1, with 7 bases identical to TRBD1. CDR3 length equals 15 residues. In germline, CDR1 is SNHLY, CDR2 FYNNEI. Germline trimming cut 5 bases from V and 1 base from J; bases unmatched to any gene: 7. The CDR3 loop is CASSWTGGKNTEAFF. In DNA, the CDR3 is TGTGCCAGCAGTTGGACAGGTGGAAAGAACACTGAAGCTTTCTTT.

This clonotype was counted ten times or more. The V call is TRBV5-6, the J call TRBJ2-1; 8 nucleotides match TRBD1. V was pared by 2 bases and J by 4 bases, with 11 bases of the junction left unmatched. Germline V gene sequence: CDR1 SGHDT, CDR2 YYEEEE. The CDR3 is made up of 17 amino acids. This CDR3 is CASSFTGTGRRYNEQFF. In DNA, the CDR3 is TGTGCCAGCAGCTTCACCGGGACAGGTAGGAGGTACAATGAGCAGTTCTTC.

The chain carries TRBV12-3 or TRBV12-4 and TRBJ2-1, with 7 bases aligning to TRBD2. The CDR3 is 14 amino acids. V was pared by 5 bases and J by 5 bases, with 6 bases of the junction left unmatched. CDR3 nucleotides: TGTGCCAGCAGTGGACTAGTCCCCAACAATGAGCAGTTCTTC. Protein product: CASSGLVPNNEQFF.

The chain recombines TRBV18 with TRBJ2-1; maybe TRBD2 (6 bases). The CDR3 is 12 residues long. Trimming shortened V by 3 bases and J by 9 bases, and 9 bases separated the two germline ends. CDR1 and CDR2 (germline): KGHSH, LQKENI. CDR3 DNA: TGTGCCAGCTCACCCCTGGGGGGTGAGCAGTTCTTC. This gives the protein CASSPLGGEQFF.

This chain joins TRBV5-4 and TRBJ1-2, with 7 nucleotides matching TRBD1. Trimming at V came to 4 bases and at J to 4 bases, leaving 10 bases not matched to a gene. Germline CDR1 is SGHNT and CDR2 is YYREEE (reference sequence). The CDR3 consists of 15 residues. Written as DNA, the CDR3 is TGTGCCAGCAGCCCTGAGGGGGCCTCGGGCTATGGCTACACCTTC. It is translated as CASSPEGASGYGYTF.

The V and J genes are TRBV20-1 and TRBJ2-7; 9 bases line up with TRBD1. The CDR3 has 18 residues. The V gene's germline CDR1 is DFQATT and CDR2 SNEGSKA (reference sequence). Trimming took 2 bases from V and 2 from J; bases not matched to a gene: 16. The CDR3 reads CSARKGTGIIRITYEQYF. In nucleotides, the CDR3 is TGCAGTGCTAGAAAAGGGACAGGGATCATTAGGATTACCTACGAGCAGTACTTC.